Shown below are 18 T cell receptor beta chains from a single sample sequenced in a study of metastatic and nonmetastatic thyroid tumors (TCRdb year 2020). None of the patients had been given any treatment before thyroid surgery. Receptors were amplified or captured by PCR. Sequencing was performed on an Illumina HiSeq 4000. TCRdb redid the processing of the public reads, applying fastp at Q25 and MiXCR, and retained in-frame beta chains. Across this sample there are over 8,500 clones, with 31% seen only once. 16% of the sample is in the top ten clones. The specimen was adjacent normal tissue. The origin of the receptors is a female donor with papillary thyroid cancer or a benign thyroid nodule (not recorded which). Some clones in this sample may be carry-over from other donors' samples.

The gene calls are TRBV7-6 and TRBJ2-3; TRBD2 matches 14 bases. Germline CDR1 is SGHVS and CDR2 is FNYEAQ. This CDR3 spans 18 amino acids. V shed 5 bases and J 4 bases; nucleotides not matched to a gene: 11. As DNA, the CDR3 is TGTGCCAGCAGCGTCCCGACTAGCGGGAGGGCCCGAGCAGATACGCAGTATTTT. Translated: CASSVPTSGRARADTQYF.

The gene calls are TRBV6-1 and TRBJ2-1; D not certain. V lost 3 bases and J lost 4, with 10 bases in between. The CDR3 consists of 14 residues. Germline-derived CDR1 and CDR2 are MNHNS and SASEGT. CDR3 sequence (DNA): TGTGCCAGCAGTGAGTATGTTGAATACAATGAGCAGTTCTTC. This translates into CASSEYVEYNEQFF.

This chain links TRBV11-3 with TRBJ2-7; D is possibly TRBD2 (7 bases). Germline CDR1 reads SGHNT; CDR2 reads YENEEA. The V gene lost 0 bases and the J gene lost 4 bases, with 16 bases spanning the gap. The CDR3 length is 16 residues. The CDR3 protein is CASSLESGGEDYEQYF. CDR3 bases: TGTGCCAGCAGCTTAGAGTCGGGGGGCGAGGATTACGAGCAGTACTTC.

This clone was observed a handful of times. The chain combines TRBV6-1 with TRBJ1-2; 11 bases agree with TRBD1. CDR1 and CDR2 (germline): MNHNS, SASEGT. The ends lost 3 bases at V and 8 bases at J; junction bases unmatched: 8. The CDR3 consists of 15 residues. The CDR3: CASSEDRGRLWGYTF. CDR3 nucleotide sequence: TGTGCCAGCAGTGAGGACAGGGGGCGGTTGTGGGGCTACACCTTC.

This clone appeared a few times. This chain joins TRBV10-1 and TRBJ1-2; D call uncertain. The CDR3 totals 13 residues. Trimming stripped 8 bases from V and 7 bases from J, with 17 bases between. Germline V gene sequence: CDR1 WNHNN, CDR2 SYGVQD (reference sequence). The CDR3: CASAKTVQGGYTF. In DNA, the CDR3 is TGCGCCAGCGCAAAAACGGTACAAGGTGGCTACACCTTC.

The V and J genes are TRBV20-1 and TRBJ2-1; 11 bases match TRBD2. Unmatched junction bases numbered 2, after V lost 8 bases and J lost 8 bases. The CDR3 covers 11 residues. The germline gives CDR1 DFQATT, CDR2 SNEGSKA (reference sequence). This chain's CDR3 is CSRTSGYEQFF. The CDR3 nucleotides read TGCAGTAGGACTAGCGGGTATGAGCAGTTCTTC.

The chain employs TRBV20-1 and TRBJ1-5, with unresolved D. Germline lookup yields CDR1 DFQATT and CDR2 SNEGSKA (reference sequence). Trimming left V 3 bases short and J 7 bases short, with 16 bases between. The CDR3 contains 14 residues. CDR3 bases: TGCAGTGCTAGCGCCTCGACTCAGGAACAGCCCCAGCATTTT. Protein: CSASASTQEQPQHF.

In this sample, this clone turned up once. The chain joins TRBV13 to TRBJ2-7, with 8 nucleotides matching TRBD1. CDR1 PRHDT and CDR2 FYEKMQ come from the germline V gene (reference sequence). The CDR3 spans 14 residues. The V gene end was trimmed by 6 bases and the J gene end by 3 bases; junction bases not matched to a gene: 7. CDR3 coding DNA: TGTGCCAGCAGACCCTTCGGACAGGGCTACGAGCAGTACTTC. Translation gives CASRPFGQGYEQYF.

The rearrangement uses TRBV5-1 and TRBJ1-2, with D unclear. Germline V lookup: CDR1 SGHRS, CDR2 YFSETQ. V was trimmed by 0 bases and J by 8 bases, leaving 11 bases between them. This CDR3 has 13 amino acids. The CDR3 region has the DNA TGCGCCAGCAGCTTGGACCCAGCTAGGGGCTACACCTTC. It translates to CASSLDPARGYTF.

Only one count was recorded for this clone. The V call is TRBV7-2, the J call TRBJ2-3; no clear D gene. Trimming took off 0 bases at V and 0 bases at J, with 10 bases between the two ends. This CDR3 is 16 amino acids long. Germline V gives CDR1 SGHTA, CDR2 FQGNSA. The CDR3 DNA reads TGTGCCAGCAGCTTAGCTCCGGGTTTAAGCACAGATACGCAGTATTTT. Protein product: CASSLAPGLSTDTQYF.

The J gene is TRBJ1-6, the V gene TRBV9; a possible D gene is TRBD1 (5 bases). V lost 6 bases and J 7 bases, leaving 20 bases between the germline ends. The germline V gene encodes CDR1 SGDLS and CDR2 YYNGEE. The CDR3 consists of 16 residues. The CDR3 DNA reads TGTGCCAGCACCGGAGAGGGTCCAGGGAGCAATTCACCCCTCCACTTT. Amino acid sequence: CASTGEGPGSNSPLHF.

This clone was seen a handful of times. The gene calls are TRBV19 and TRBJ1-1; TRBD1 might be the D (5 bases). Trimming took 5 bases from V and 1 from J, leaving 11 bases between them. The CDR3 covers 14 residues. The germline V gene has CDR1 LNHDA and CDR2 SQIVND (reference sequence). CDR3 DNA: TGTGCCAGTAGTCCCGGGGGGACGAACACTGAAGCTTTCTTT. This translates into CASSPGGTNTEAFF. The full variable domain, rest sourced from reference TRBV19 and TRBJ1-1, is DGGITQSPKYLFRKEGQNVTLSCEQNLNHDAMYWYRQDPGQGLRLIYYSQIVNDFQKGDIAEGYSVSREKKESFPLTVTSAQKNPTAFYLCASSPGGTNTEAFFGQGTRLTVV.

V is TRBV6-1 and J is TRBJ2-2, with D uncertain. V lost 7 bases and J lost 5, with 17 bases in between. CDR3 length equals 15 residues. Germline V lookup: CDR1 MNHNS, CDR2 SASEGT. CDR3 residues: CASNPSFPETGELFF. CDR3 DNA sequence: TGTGCCAGCAACCCCTCGTTCCCGGAGACCGGGGAGCTGTTTTTT.

The chain links TRBV19 to TRBJ2-7, with TRBD2 identical over 10 bases. Per germline, CDR1 LNHDA and CDR2 SQIVND (reference sequence). With V trimmed by 2 bases and J by 6 bases, 7 bases remained unmatched. The CDR3 sequence is 15 residues long. Written as DNA, the CDR3 is TGTGCCAGTAGTATAAAGCGGGGGGGTTTAAGCGAGCAGTACTTC. It specifies CASSIKRGGLSEQYF.

This clone was counted a few times. As DNA, the CDR3 is TGTGCCAGCAGCCCAACGGGGGCGAGGTACAATGAGCAGTTCTTC. This sequence encodes CASSPTGARYNEQFF. This sequence joins TRBV7-8 and TRBJ2-1, with D perhaps given as TRBD1 or TRBD2 (6 bases each). Germline CDR1 and CDR2: SGHVS and FQNEAQ. Trimming shortened V by 5 bases and J by 4 bases, and 15 bases separated the two germline ends. CDR3 length: 15 residues.

This clone was picked up many times. This chain links TRBV29-1 with TRBJ1-1; D ambiguous. This CDR3 comprises 12 residues. Trimming shortened V by 3 bases and J by 8 bases, and 13 bases separated the two germline ends. From germline, CDR1 is SQVTM and CDR2 ANQGSEA. CDR3 sequence reads: CSVDHLGGEAFF. The CDR3, as DNA: TGCAGCGTTGATCATCTAGGAGGGGAAGCTTTCTTT.

This clone was counted a few times. The chain joins TRBV12-3 or TRBV12-4 to TRBJ1-1; tentative D call: TRBD1 (5 bases). The germline V and J ends were trimmed by 6 bases and 0 bases, with 14 bases remaining between them. The CDR3 length is 15 residues. CDR3 protein: CASRTGGTMNTEAFF. In nucleotides, the CDR3 is TGTGCCAGCAGAACCGGGGGGACCATGAACACTGAAGCTTTCTTT.

The CDR3 loop reads CASSPQGYSNQPQHF. The CDR3 nucleotides are TGTGCCAGCAGTCCACAGGGATATAGCAATCAGCCCCAGCATTTT. The chain couples TRBV2 to TRBJ1-5; D is perhaps TRBD1 (6 bases). The CDR3 sequence is 15 residues long. Trimming removed 5 bases at V and 0 bases at J, with 11 bases between. CDR1 SNHLY and CDR2 FYNNEI come from the germline V gene.